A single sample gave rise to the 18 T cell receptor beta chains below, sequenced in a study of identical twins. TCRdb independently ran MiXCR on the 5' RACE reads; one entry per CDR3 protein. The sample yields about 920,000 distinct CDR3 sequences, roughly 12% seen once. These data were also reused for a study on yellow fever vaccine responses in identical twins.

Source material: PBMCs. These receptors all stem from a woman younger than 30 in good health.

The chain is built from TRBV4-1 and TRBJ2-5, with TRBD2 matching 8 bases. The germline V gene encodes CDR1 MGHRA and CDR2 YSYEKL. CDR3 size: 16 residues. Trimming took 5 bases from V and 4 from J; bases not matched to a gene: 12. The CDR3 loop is CASSSLGRAQVETQYF. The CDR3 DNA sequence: TGCGCCAGCAGCTCCCTCGGGAGGGCGCAGGTAGAGACCCAGTACTTC.

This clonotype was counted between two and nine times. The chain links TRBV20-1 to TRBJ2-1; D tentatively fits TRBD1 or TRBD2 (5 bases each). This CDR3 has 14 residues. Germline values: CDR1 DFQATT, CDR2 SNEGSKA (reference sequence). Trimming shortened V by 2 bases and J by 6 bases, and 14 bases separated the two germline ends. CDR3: CSARPGPILNEQFF. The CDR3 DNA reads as TGCAGTGCTAGACCGGGACCCATCCTCAATGAGCAGTTCTTC.

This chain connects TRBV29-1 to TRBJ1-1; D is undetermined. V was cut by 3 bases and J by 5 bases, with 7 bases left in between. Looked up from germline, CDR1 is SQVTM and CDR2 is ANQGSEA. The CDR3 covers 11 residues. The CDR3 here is CSVDPGTEAFF. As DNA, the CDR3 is TGCAGCGTTGATCCCGGGACTGAAGCTTTCTTT. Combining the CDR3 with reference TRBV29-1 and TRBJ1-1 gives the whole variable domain SAVISQKPSRDICQRGTSLTIQCQVDSQVTMMFWYRQQPGQSLTLIATANQGSEATYESGFVIDKFPISRPNLTFSTLTVSNMSPEDSSIYLCSVDPGTEAFFGQGTRLTVV.

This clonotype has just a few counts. The CDR3 reads CASRRDNEGYTF. Here the CDR3 DNA reads TGTGCCAGCAGAAGGGACAATGAGGGCTACACCTTC. The rearrangement links TRBV12-3 or TRBV12-4 to TRBJ1-2; D is possibly TRBD1 (6 bases). Trimming pared 6 bases from V and 8 bases from J, leaving 13 bases between. This CDR3 has 12 residues.

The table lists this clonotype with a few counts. CDR3 bases: TGTGCCAGCAGCTTAAGCGGGAACCCCTACGAGCAGTACTTC. It specifies CASSLSGNPYEQYF. This chain uses TRBV7-9 with TRBJ2-7; the match to TRBD2 covers 7 bases. The CDR3 loop spans 14 amino acids. The trim removed 2 bases at V and 2 bases at J, leaving 3 bases unmatched. Germline CDR1 and CDR2: SEHNR and FQNEAQ (reference sequence).

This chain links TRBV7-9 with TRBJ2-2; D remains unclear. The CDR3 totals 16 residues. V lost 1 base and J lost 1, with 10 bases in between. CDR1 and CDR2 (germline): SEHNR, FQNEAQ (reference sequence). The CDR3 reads CASSLEASENTGELFF. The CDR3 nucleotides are TGTGCCAGCAGCTTAGAGGCCAGTGAGAACACCGGGGAGCTGTTTTTT.

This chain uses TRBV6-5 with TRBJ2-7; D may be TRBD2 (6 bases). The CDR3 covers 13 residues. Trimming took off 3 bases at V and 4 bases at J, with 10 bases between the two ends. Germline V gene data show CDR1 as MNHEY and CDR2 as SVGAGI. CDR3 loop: CASSYYRGYEQYF. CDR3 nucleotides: TGTGCCAGCAGTTATTATCGGGGGTACGAGCAGTACTTC.

In DNA, the CDR3 is TGTGCCAGCAGCCAACTGACTAGCGGGACGGCCGAGCAGTACTTC. This sequence encodes CASSQLTSGTAEQYF. The rearrangement joins TRBV14 to TRBJ2-7; 11 bases match TRBD2. Germline loops: CDR1 SGHDN, CDR2 FVKESK. With 2 bases clipped from V and 6 bases from J, the junction kept 6 bases outside the gene matches. CDR3 length: 15 residues.

CDR3 sequence: CASSAWNYGYTF. The CDR3 DNA is TGTGCCAGCAGTGCGTGGAACTATGGCTACACCTTC. The chain uses TRBV2 and TRBJ1-2; D unclear. Germline V lookup: CDR1 SNHLY, CDR2 FYNNEI. The CDR3 sequence is 12 residues long. Between the trimmed V and J ends, which lost 4 bases and 2 bases, there was a span of 5 bases.

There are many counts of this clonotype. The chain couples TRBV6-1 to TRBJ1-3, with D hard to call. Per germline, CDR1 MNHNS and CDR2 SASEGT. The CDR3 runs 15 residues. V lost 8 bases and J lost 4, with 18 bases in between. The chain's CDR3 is CASREGQTVGNTIYF. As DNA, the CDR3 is TGTGCCAGCCGAGAGGGCCAAACCGTGGGAAACACCATATATTTT.

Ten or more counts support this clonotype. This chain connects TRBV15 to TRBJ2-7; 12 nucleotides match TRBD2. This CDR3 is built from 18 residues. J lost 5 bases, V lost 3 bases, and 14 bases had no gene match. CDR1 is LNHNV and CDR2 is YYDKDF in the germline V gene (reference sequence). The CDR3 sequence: CATSRASKTSGRVNEQYF. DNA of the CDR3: TGTGCCACCAGCAGGGCCTCCAAGACTAGCGGGAGAGTCAACGAGCAGTACTTC.

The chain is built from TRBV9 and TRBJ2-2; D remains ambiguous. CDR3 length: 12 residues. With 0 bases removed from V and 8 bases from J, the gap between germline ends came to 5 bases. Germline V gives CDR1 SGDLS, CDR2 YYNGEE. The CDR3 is CASSVGLGELFF. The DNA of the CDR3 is TGTGCCAGCAGCGTAGGGTTGGGGGAGCTGTTTTTT.

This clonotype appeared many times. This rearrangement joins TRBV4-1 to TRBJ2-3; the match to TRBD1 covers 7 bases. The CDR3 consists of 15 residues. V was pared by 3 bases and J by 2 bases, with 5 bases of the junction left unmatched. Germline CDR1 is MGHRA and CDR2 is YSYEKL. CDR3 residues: CASSHHGTATDTQYF. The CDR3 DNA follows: TGCGCCAGCAGCCACCACGGGACAGCCACAGATACGCAGTATTTT.

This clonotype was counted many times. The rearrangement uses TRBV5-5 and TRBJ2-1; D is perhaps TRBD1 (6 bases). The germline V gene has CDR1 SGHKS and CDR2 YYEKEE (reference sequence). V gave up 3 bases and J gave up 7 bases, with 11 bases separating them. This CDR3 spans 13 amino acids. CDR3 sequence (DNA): TGTGCCAGCAGCTCCTTTACAGGGAATGAGCAGTTCTTC. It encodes CASSSFTGNEQFF.

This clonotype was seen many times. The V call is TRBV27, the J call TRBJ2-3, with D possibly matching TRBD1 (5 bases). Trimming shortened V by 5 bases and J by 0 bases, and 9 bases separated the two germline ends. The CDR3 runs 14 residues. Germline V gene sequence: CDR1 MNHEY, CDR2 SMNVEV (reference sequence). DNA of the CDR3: TGTGCCAGCAGTACGACAGTAAGCACAGATACGCAGTATTTT. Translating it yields CASSTTVSTDTQYF.

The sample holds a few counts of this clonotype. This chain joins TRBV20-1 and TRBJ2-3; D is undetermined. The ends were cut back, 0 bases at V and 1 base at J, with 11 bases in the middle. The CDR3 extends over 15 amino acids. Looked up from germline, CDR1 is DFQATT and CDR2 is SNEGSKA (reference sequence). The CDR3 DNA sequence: TGCAGTGCTAGAGATTTGAGATTTGGCACAGATACGCAGTATTTT. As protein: CSARDLRFGTDTQYF.

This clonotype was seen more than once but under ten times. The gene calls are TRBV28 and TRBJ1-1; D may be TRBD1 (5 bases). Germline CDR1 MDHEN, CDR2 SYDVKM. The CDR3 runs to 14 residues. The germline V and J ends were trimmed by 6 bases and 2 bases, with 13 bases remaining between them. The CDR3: CASSIGHQNTEAFF. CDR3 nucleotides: TGTGCCAGCAGCATTGGACACCAAAACACTGAAGCTTTCTTT.

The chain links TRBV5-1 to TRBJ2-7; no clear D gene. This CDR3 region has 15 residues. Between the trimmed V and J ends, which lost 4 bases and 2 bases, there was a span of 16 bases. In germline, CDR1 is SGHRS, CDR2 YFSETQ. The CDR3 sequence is CASSQSPKSAYEQYF. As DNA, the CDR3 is TGCGCCAGCAGCCAAAGCCCAAAATCGGCCTACGAGCAGTACTTC.